Ten or more counts support the clone carrying this T cell receptor (beta chain). Its antigen is still unknown. TCRdb itself ran the 5' RACE reads through MiXCR, one entry per CDR3 protein. The sample consists of fewer than 450,000 distinct CDR3 sequences, 20% to 25% of them appearing once. The data stem from a study of T-cell memory formation after mild COVID-19. Across the study: Across donors, TCR clusters were largely donor specific. Regarding the study as a whole: The appearance of some responding clones in pre-infection memory suggested that cross-reactive memory joined.

The V gene's germline CDR1 is SGHDT and CDR2 YYEEEE. The V end was cut by 0 bases, the J end by 1 base, with 13 bases between. The CDR3 contains 16 residues. This rearrangement joins TRBV5-6 to TRBJ1-1, with a possible D match to TRBD1 (5 bases). Sequenced sample: PBMCs or a T cell subset sorted from them (not recorded which). The receptor's source is an adult woman who had mild COVID-19 (a few samples of this study predate the infection). Cell type and time point are not known. This CDR3 is CASSLAPTGANTEAFF. Here the CDR3 DNA reads TGTGCCAGCAGCTTGGCCCCCACAGGAGCGAACACTGAAGCTTTCTTT.